Below are 25 T cell receptor beta chains sequenced from a single sample in a study of T cells in Graves' hyperthyroidism and ophthalmopathy. Template material for amplifying TCR beta CDR3 regions consisted of RNA transcripts. A first-round RT-PCR of the TCR CDR3 used the HTBI primer set. TCRdb reprocessed the multiplex PCR reads with MiXCR, giving one entry per CDR3 protein. The sample has 250,000 to 300,000 distinct CDR3 sequences; 10% to 15% are singletons. Sequenced input: blood. These receptors originate from a woman in her twenties or thirties with Graves' hyperthyroidism that later progressed to Graves' ophthalmopathy.

This rearrangement joins TRBV7-9 to TRBJ1-2, with D possibly TRBD1 on 5 matching bases. Germline V gene sequence: CDR1 SEHNR, CDR2 FQNEAQ (reference sequence). This CDR3 has 14 amino acids. Trimming stripped 4 bases from V and 1 base from J, with 10 bases between. The CDR3 DNA reads as TGTGCCAGCAGCTCCGGGACGGGTAACTATGGCTACACCTTC. Amino acids: CASSSGTGNYGYTF. Combining the CDR3 with reference TRBV7-9 and TRBJ1-2 gives the whole variable domain DTGVSQNPRHKITKRGQNVTFRCDPISEHNRLYWYRQTLGQGPEFLTYFQNEAQLEKSRLLSDRFSAERPKGSFSTLEIQRTEQGDSAMYLCASSSGTGNYGYTFGSGTRLTVV.

This clonotype was counted at least ten times. This chain joins TRBV7-2 and TRBJ2-7; 9 bases fit TRBD2. CDR1 SGHTA and CDR2 FQGNSA come from the germline V gene. V gave up 1 base and J gave up 6 bases; unmatched junction bases: 10. This CDR3 has 16 amino acids. The CDR3 here is CASSLDPGLANFEQYF. The CDR3 coding sequence is TGTGCCAGCAGCTTAGATCCGGGACTAGCAAATTTCGAGCAGTACTTC.

This clonotype has more than one count but fewer than ten. The J gene is TRBJ2-5, the V gene TRBV5-1, with 12 bases lining up with TRBD1. The CDR3 spans 16 residues. With 4 bases clipped from V and 5 bases from J, the junction kept 9 bases outside the gene matches. Germline V CDR1 and CDR2: SGHRS, YFSETQ. The DNA of the CDR3 is TGCGCCAGCAGCCGGCGGGGACAGGGGGCTTTTGAGACCCAGTACTTC. It specifies CASSRRGQGAFETQYF.

This clonotype has at least ten counts. The chain uses TRBV4-1 and TRBJ2-5; the match to TRBD2 covers 9 bases. The CDR3 is made up of 15 amino acids. Per the germline V gene, CDR1 is MGHRA and CDR2 is YSYEKL. The V segment lost 1 base and the J segment 5 bases; nucleotides outside the gene matches: 5. CDR3 protein: CASSQGGRDGETQYF. CDR3 DNA: TGCGCCAGCAGCCAAGGCGGGAGGGACGGGGAGACCCAGTACTTC.

The table lists this clonotype with many counts. The chain recombines TRBV7-2 with TRBJ2-7; 10 nucleotides align to TRBD2. This CDR3 contains 15 residues. The ends lost 5 bases at V and 3 bases at J; junction bases unmatched: 7. Germline V lookup: CDR1 SGHTA, CDR2 FQGNSA. The CDR3 loop reads CASSMVAGGNYEQYF. Here the CDR3 DNA reads TGTGCCAGCAGCATGGTAGCGGGAGGCAACTACGAGCAGTACTTC.

This clonotype occurred many times. This chain joins TRBV5-1 and TRBJ2-5; perhaps D is TRBD1 or TRBD2 (5 bases each). Germline CDR1 reads SGHRS; CDR2 reads YFSETQ. V gave up 3 bases and J gave up 0 bases, with 12 bases separating them. This CDR3 comprises 15 residues. The CDR3 here is CASSSGRSYQETQYF. CDR3 sequence (DNA): TGCGCCAGCAGCTCGGGACGGTCCTACCAAGAGACCCAGTACTTC.

V gene TRBV20-1 combines with J gene TRBJ2-7; TRBD2 agrees at 8 bases. The germline V gene encodes CDR1 DFQATT and CDR2 SNEGSKA (reference sequence). This CDR3 is built from 15 residues. V was pared by 6 bases and J by 0 bases, with 10 bases of the junction left unmatched. The CDR3 spells CSASSRLAPSYEQYF. The DNA for the CDR3 is TGCAGTGCCAGCAGCCGACTAGCGCCCTCCTACGAGCAGTACTTC.

This clonotype has at least ten counts. J is TRBJ1-1 and V is TRBV6-1; TRBD1 agrees at 7 bases. The J segment lost 4 bases and the V segment lost 5 bases, leaving 10 bases of the junction unmatched. The germline CDR1 and CDR2 sequences are MNHNS and SASEGT. The CDR3 sequence is 15 residues long. CDR3 nucleotides: TGTGCCAGCAGTTCCCGACAGGGTAGGAGCACTGAAGCTTTCTTT. It yields the protein CASSSRQGRSTEAFF.

This clonotype was recorded at least ten times. V gene TRBV11-2 combines with J gene TRBJ2-5, with D perhaps matching TRBD2 (6 bases). The CDR3 spans 15 residues. The V gene lost 0 bases and the J gene lost 5 bases, with 13 bases spanning the gap. Germline V CDR1 and CDR2: SGHAT, FQNNGV. CDR3 sequence reads: CASSLDSGVDETQYF. CDR3 coding DNA: TGTGCCAGCAGCTTAGATTCGGGAGTAGACGAGACCCAGTACTTC.

This clonotype was seen a handful of times. The chain recombines TRBV6-5 with TRBJ2-2, with a weak D call TRBD2 (5 bases). The CDR3 loop spans 14 amino acids. CDR1 is MNHEY and CDR2 is SVGAGI in the germline V gene. V was clipped by 0 bases and J by 6 bases, with 8 bases between them. The CDR3 spells CASSYSGVPGELFF. CDR3 nucleotide sequence: TGTGCCAGCAGTTACTCGGGAGTCCCCGGGGAGCTGTTTTTT.

V gene TRBV4-3 combines with J gene TRBJ2-7; D not certain. With 10 bases removed from V and 2 bases from J, the gap between germline ends came to 15 bases. The length of the CDR3 is 13 residues. Germline V gives CDR1 LGHNA, CDR2 YSLEER. CDR3 sequence: CATHGRRAYEQYF. CDR3 DNA sequence: TGCGCCACCCACGGACGGAGAGCCTACGAGCAGTACTTC.

As for this clonotype: A read error may be the cause here, since a much bigger clone is one base away. The chain is built from TRBV10-3 and TRBJ2-7; D gene uncertain. The CDR3 loop spans 13 amino acids. Germline CDR1 and CDR2: ENHRY and SYGVKD. CDR3 sequence: CAISTGPSYEQHF. The CDR3 nucleotides read TGTGCCATCAGTACTGGCCCTTCCTACGAGCAGCACTTC.

The genes are TRBV20-1 and TRBJ2-1; TRBD2 matches at 14 bases. The V gene's germline CDR1 is DFQATT and CDR2 SNEGSKA (reference sequence). The V gene end was trimmed by 5 bases and the J gene end by 2 bases; junction bases not matched to a gene: 8. The CDR3 runs 17 residues. The CDR3 here is CSARLAGGSGTYNEQFF. The CDR3 DNA sequence: TGCAGTGCTCGACTAGCGGGAGGGTCTGGGACCTACAATGAGCAGTTCTTC.

V gene TRBV18 combines with J gene TRBJ1-4; no definite D call. CDR3 length: 13 residues. The V end was cut by 3 bases, the J end by 8 bases, with 10 bases between. The germline gives CDR1 KGHSH, CDR2 LQKENI. CDR3 loop: CASSPLGKEKLFF. The CDR3 coding sequence is TGTGCCAGCTCACCTTTGGGGAAGGAAAAACTGTTTTTT.

Concerning this clonotype: This sequence may be a read error, since a much larger clone differs from it by one base. The genes are TRBV5-1 and TRBJ2-7, with a weak D call TRBD2 (6 bases). From germline, CDR1 is SGHRS and CDR2 YFSETQ. The CDR3 consists of 16 residues. Trimming removed 0 bases at V and 0 bases at J, with 13 bases between. The chain's CDR3 is CASSLEGAGTSYEQYF. The DNA of the CDR3 is TGCGCCAGCAGCTTGGAGGGAGCGGGTACCTCCTACGAGCAGTACTTC.

This clonotype was counted at least ten times. The V call is TRBV18, the J call TRBJ2-1; 12 bases are shared with TRBD2. V lost 4 bases to trimming and J lost 4 bases; unmatched junction nucleotides: 5. Germline lookup yields CDR1 KGHSH and CDR2 LQKENI. The CDR3 has 16 amino acids. CDR3 DNA sequence: TGTGCCAGCTCACGGACTAGCGGGGAGAGTTACAATGAGCAGTTCTTC. Protein sequence: CASSRTSGESYNEQFF.

This chain joins TRBV25-1 and TRBJ2-3; D uncertain. The V gene lost 3 bases and the J gene lost 0 bases, with 10 bases spanning the gap. The germline V gene has CDR1 MGHDK and CDR2 SYGVNS. The CDR3 totals 15 residues. The CDR3 region has the DNA TGTGCCAGCAGTGACACACAGCTAAGCACAGATACGCAGTATTTT. The encoded protein is CASSDTQLSTDTQYF.

This clonotype was seen repeatedly, ten times or more. The V and J genes are TRBV6-2 or TRBV6-3 and TRBJ2-7, with 7 bases fitting TRBD2. The CDR3 is made up of 14 amino acids. Germline V gives CDR1 MNHEY, CDR2 SVGEGT. The V and J ends lost 7 bases and 2 bases, in that order; junction bases with no gene match: 8. The CDR3 DNA reads as TGTGCCAGCAATCCGACTAGCACAACCTACGAGCAGTACTTC. Translating gives CASNPTSTTYEQYF.

J is TRBJ2-1 and V is TRBV7-9; D perhaps matches TRBD1 (5 bases). This CDR3 spans 16 amino acids. The germline V gene has CDR1 SEHNR and CDR2 FQNEAQ (reference sequence). V dropped 1 base and J dropped 1 base, with 11 bases sitting between them. This chain's CDR3 is CASSLGVQASYNEQFF. As DNA, the CDR3 is TGTGCCAGCAGCTTAGGGGTACAGGCATCCTACAATGAGCAGTTCTTC.

The chain employs TRBV25-1 and TRBJ1-5; TRBD1 aligns across 7 bases. The V gene end was trimmed by 1 base and the J gene end by 0 bases; junction bases not matched to a gene: 3. CDR3 length: 16 amino acids. Germline values: CDR1 MGHDK, CDR2 SYGVNS. CDR3 bases: TGTGCCAGCAGTGAATTTGAGGGGGCTAGCAATCAGCCCCAGCATTTT. As protein: CASSEFEGASNQPQHF.

In this sample, this clonotype turned up many times. The chain uses TRBV20-1 and TRBJ2-7; TRBD2 is a possible D gene (6 bases). The V gene's germline CDR1 is DFQATT and CDR2 SNEGSKA (reference sequence). The CDR3 extends over 13 amino acids. V shed 6 bases and J shed 6 bases, with 18 bases lying between them. Here the CDR3 reads CSARRDRSAEQYF. CDR3 DNA: TGCAGTGCGCGGAGGGACCGGTCGGCCGAGCAGTACTTC.

V gene TRBV19 combines with J gene TRBJ1-2; the D gene is possibly TRBD1 (6 bases). CDR1 is LNHDA and CDR2 is SQIVND in the germline V gene (reference sequence). V was shortened by 5 bases and J by 1 base, with 14 bases between the two germline ends. The CDR3 consists of 15 residues. In DNA form, the CDR3 reads TGTGCCAGTAGTCCCCGGGACACCGTTAACTATGGCTACACCTTC. It codes for CASSPRDTVNYGYTF.

This clonotype was observed at least ten times. The rearrangement links TRBV28 to TRBJ2-1; 15 bases agree with TRBD2. Germline CDR1 reads MDHEN; CDR2 reads SYDVKM. V lost 3 bases to trimming and J lost 10 bases; unmatched junction nucleotides: 13. CDR3 size: 18 residues. CDR3 amino acids: CASSFPTLGLAGGLEQFF. The CDR3 nucleotides read TGTGCCAGCAGTTTTCCTACACTCGGACTAGCGGGAGGGTTAGAGCAGTTCTTC.

This clonotype turned up a few times. This chain uses TRBV7-2 with TRBJ2-1; 11 positions match TRBD2. Losses at the gene ends were 7 bases for V and 7 bases for J; bases not matched to a gene: 9. This CDR3 region has 15 residues. CDR1 is SGHTA and CDR2 is FQGNSA in the germline V gene. CDR3 DNA: TGTGCCAGCACCCTATTAGCGGGAGGGTGGAATGAGCAGTTCTTC. Amino acids: CASTLLAGGWNEQFF.

This clonotype has ten or more counts. The chain recombines TRBV18 with TRBJ2-5, with unresolved D. Per germline, CDR1 KGHSH and CDR2 LQKENI. The CDR3 is made up of 15 amino acids. V lost 0 bases and J lost 4, with 12 bases in between. CDR3 sequence reads: CASSPPSRARETQYF. The CDR3 nucleotides are TGTGCCAGCTCACCACCGAGTAGGGCTAGAGAGACCCAGTACTTC.